The 10 T cell receptor beta chains below were found in one sample sequenced in a study of CD8 T cells in ankylosing spondylitis. Their specific antigens are unknown. TCRdb used MiXCR to reprocess the 5' RACE reads, holding one entry per CDR3 protein. The data contain 250,000 to 350,000 distinct CDR3 sequences, 7% to 9% of them singletons. Study-level points and caveats: Blood from ankylosing spondylitis patients appeared to carry a characteristic roughly eight-variant TCR beta motif.

The sequencing sample was made of blood, either unsorted or a sorted T cell fraction (not recorded which). These receptor sequences come from a male donor with ankylosing spondylitis.

This clonotype was detected ten times or more. The rearrangement links TRBV3-1 to TRBJ2-1; 12 nucleotides align to TRBD2. The CDR3 runs to 15 residues. The V segment lost 7 bases and the J segment 2 bases; nucleotides outside the gene matches: 3. In germline, CDR1 is LGHDT, CDR2 YNNKEL (reference sequence). The CDR3 is CASNLAGGPYNEQFF. CDR3 nucleotides: TGTGCCAGCAATCTAGCGGGAGGGCCCTACAATGAGCAGTTCTTC.

This clonotype has more than one count but fewer than ten. The chain has TRBV5-1 and TRBJ2-5, with 13 bases identical to TRBD2. V lost 4 bases and J lost 5; bases outside the gene matches: 8. CDR3 length: 16 amino acids. Germline V gene data show CDR1 as SGHRS and CDR2 as YFSETQ. The CDR3 DNA reads TGCGCCAGCAGCCCCGGACTAGCGGGAGAGGGGGAGACCCAGTACTTC. Translation gives CASSPGLAGEGETQYF.

A word on this clonotype: This may be a read error, as it is one base from a much larger clone. The chain is built from TRBV10-3 and TRBJ2-2; D gene ambiguous. The germline CDR1 and CDR2 sequences are ENHRY and SYGVKD. The CDR3 is made up of 13 amino acids. As DNA, the CDR3 is TGTGCCAGTAAATGGCCGAACATCGGGGAGCTGTTTTTT. Its translation is CASKWPNIGELFF.

This clonotype was seen repeatedly, ten times or more. The chain recombines TRBV18 with TRBJ2-3, with no clear D. CDR1 is KGHSH and CDR2 is LQKENI in the germline V gene. Trimming removed 3 bases from V and 7 bases from J, with 11 bases in between. The CDR3 is 13 residues long. The chain's CDR3 is CASSPQSPNTQYF. DNA for the CDR3: TGTGCCAGCTCACCCCAATCTCCAAATACGCAGTATTTT.

This rearrangement joins TRBV29-1 to TRBJ2-7; 11 bases map to TRBD1. There are 14 residues in the CDR3. CDR1 SQVTM and CDR2 ANQGSEA come from the germline V gene. The trim removed 4 bases at V and 5 bases at J, leaving 7 bases unmatched. The CDR3 spells CSVGGTGGLHEQYF. The CDR3 region has the DNA TGCAGCGTTGGAGGGACAGGGGGTCTACACGAGCAGTACTTC.

The CDR3 sequence is CASSFRSYTGELFF. The CDR3 DNA is TGTGCCAGCAGTTTCCGATCTTACACCGGGGAGCTGTTTTTT. The gene calls are TRBV28 and TRBJ2-2; D remains ambiguous. CDR1 is MDHEN and CDR2 is SYDVKM in the germline V gene. The CDR3 runs 14 residues. Trimming stripped 3 bases from V and 3 bases from J, with 8 bases between.

This clonotype was observed a few times. The V call is TRBV7-9, the J call TRBJ2-5; D gene ambiguous. CDR1 is SEHNR, CDR2 FQNEAQ, per germline (reference sequence). The CDR3 spans 14 residues. Trimming took off 1 base at V and 2 bases at J, with 8 bases between the two ends. CDR3 nucleotide sequence: TGTGCCAGCAGCTTAGACGTCCAACAAGAGACCCAGTACTTC. Its translation: CASSLDVQQETQYF.

The chain employs TRBV12-3 or TRBV12-4 and TRBJ1-4, with 7 bases lining up with TRBD1. CDR3 length equals 14 residues. Trimming took 4 bases from V and 5 from J; bases not matched to a gene: 4. The CDR3 DNA sequence: TGTGCCAGCAGTTCCGGGACAGAAAATGAAAAACTGTTTTTT. Residues: CASSSGTENEKLFF.

In this sample, this clonotype turned up a few times. The V and J genes are TRBV4-1 and TRBJ2-2; D unresolved. Germline CDR1 is MGHRA and CDR2 is YSYEKL. The CDR3 consists of 12 residues. V lost 3 bases to trimming and J lost 7 bases, with 6 bases between them. The CDR3 DNA sequence: TGCGCCAGCAGCCATCCGGTCGGGGAGCTGTTTTTT. Protein product: CASSHPVGELFF.

The chain is built from TRBV29-1 and TRBJ1-2; TRBD1 matches 8 bases. Germline V gene data show CDR1 as SQVTM and CDR2 as ANQGSEA. This CDR3 region has 14 residues. J lost 2 bases, V lost 6 bases, and 8 bases had no gene match. Written as DNA, the CDR3 is TGCAGCGTGACACGGGACAGGCAGAACTATGGCTACACCTTC. Translating gives CSVTRDRQNYGYTF.